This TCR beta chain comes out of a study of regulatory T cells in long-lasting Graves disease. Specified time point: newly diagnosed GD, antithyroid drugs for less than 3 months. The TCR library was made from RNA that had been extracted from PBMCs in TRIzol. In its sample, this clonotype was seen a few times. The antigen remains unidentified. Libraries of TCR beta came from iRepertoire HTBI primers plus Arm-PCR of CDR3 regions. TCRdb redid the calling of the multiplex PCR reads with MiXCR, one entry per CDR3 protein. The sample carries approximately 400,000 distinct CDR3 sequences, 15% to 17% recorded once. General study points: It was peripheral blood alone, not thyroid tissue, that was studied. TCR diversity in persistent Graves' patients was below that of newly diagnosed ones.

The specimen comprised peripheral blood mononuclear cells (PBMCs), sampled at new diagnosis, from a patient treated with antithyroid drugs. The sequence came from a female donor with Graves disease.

The CDR3 coding sequence is TGTGCCAGTCAAAAAACTAGCGGGGCATCCTACGAGCAGTACTTC. Its protein is CASQKTSGASYEQYF. The chain recombines TRBV19 with TRBJ2-7; 10 bases match TRBD2. Germline CDR1 and CDR2: LNHDA and SQIVND (reference sequence). The CDR3 loop spans 15 amino acids. V trimming: 8 bases; J trimming: 1 base; junction bases outside the gene matches: 8.